The 3 T cell receptor beta chains below were found in one sample sequenced in a study of graft-versus-host responses after intestinal transplantation. The table came from immunoSEQ multiplex PCR; TCRdb's copy has only in-frame clones and leaves some out. This sample carries 90,000 to 95,000 clones, over 85% of them seen once, and the ten largest clones take 0.4% to 0.6%. These receptors have no known antigen. Sequencing was performed on unstimulated CD8+ T cells sorted from spleen or lymph node cells, taken before intestinal transplant. Receptors were obtained from a human donor who received an intestinal transplant.

This chain joins TRBV2 and TRBJ2-1; unclear D gene. Looked up from germline, CDR1 is SNHLY and CDR2 is FYNNEI. V was pared by 6 bases and J by 0 bases, with 15 bases between. The CDR3 totals 16 residues. CDR3 DNA sequence: TGTGCCAGCAGCGCCGAGGTTGGAACCTCCTACAATGAGCAGTTCTTC. Translating it yields CASSAEVGTSYNEQFF.

The gene calls are TRBV5-1 and TRBJ2-1, with TRBD2 matching 10 bases. CDR3 length: 17 residues. The germline gives CDR1 SGHRS, CDR2 YFSETQ. V dropped 6 bases and J dropped 3; count of bases not matched to a gene: 12. The DNA of the CDR3 is TGCGCCAGCACCTCAGGGGCTAGCGGGAGCCTCTACAATGAGCAGTTCTTC. Its translation is CASTSGASGSLYNEQFF.

This clone occurred once. The rearrangement joins TRBV30 to TRBJ1-1; TRBD1 matches 9 bases. Germline V CDR1 and CDR2: GTSNPN, SVGIG (reference sequence). The CDR3 has 13 amino acids. J was trimmed by 4 bases and V by 4 bases; bases with no gene match: 4. The DNA for the CDR3 is TGTGCCTGGACCCAGGACAGGGGCACTGAAGCTTTCTTT. Translation: CAWTQDRGTEAFF.